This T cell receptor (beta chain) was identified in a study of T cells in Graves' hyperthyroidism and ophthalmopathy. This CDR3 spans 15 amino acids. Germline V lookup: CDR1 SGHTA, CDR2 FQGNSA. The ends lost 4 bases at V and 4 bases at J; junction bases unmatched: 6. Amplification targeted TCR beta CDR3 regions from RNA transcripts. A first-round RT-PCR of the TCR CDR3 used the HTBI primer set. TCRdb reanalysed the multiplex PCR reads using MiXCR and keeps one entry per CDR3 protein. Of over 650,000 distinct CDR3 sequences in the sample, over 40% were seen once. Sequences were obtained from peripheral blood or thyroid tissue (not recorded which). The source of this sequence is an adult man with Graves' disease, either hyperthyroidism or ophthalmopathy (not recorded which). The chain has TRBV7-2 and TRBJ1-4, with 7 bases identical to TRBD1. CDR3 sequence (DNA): TGTGCCAGCAGCTCGGGACAGAGCCTTAATGAAAAACTGTTTTTT. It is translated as CASSSGQSLNEKLFF.